The T cell receptor (beta chain) under discussion was sequenced for a study of identical twins' blood T cells (dated by TCRdb to the early 2010s). About the full investigation: Approximately 52 million Illumina reads were obtained across roughly 12 libraries, comprising six alpha-chain and six beta-chain libraries. The study compared TCR alpha and beta chain repertoires of three pairs of monozygous twins using next-generation sequencing to assess genetic influence on repertoire formation. Broader findings and caveats from the paper: The study stated that the proposed role of the TCRalpha J segment in MHC recognition during thymic selection needs to be validated by independent studies. Among the most abundant TCRbeta clonotypes, each donor shared more CDR3 sequences with her twin than with unrelated donors. V gene usage, even among non-selected out-of-frame TCRbeta clonotypes, was reported to be markedly more similar within twin pairs than between unrelated donors. Because the twins were raised together, environmental influences could not be ruled out as an explanation for the similarity between twins. How many CDR3 clonotypes two donors shared depended mainly on the product of their cloneset sizes, and the twins did not clearly stray from this trend.

Six healthy women forming three monozygous twin pairs were used as donors. All three twin pairs had been reared together, and it was thought likely that the same infectious agents and vaccines had been met by these twin pairs. RNA was isolated from peripheral blood mononuclear cells and used to prepare TCR cDNA libraries. The method was 5' RACE. Sequencing was performed on an Illumina Genome Analyzer IIx. To prepare the RNA-based TCR cDNA libraries, a previously described protocol was followed, with several modifications. Sample-specific barcodes were introduced on both ends of each TCR cDNA library during cDNA synthesis and amplification to prevent cross-contamination. In the original analysis: Between about 100,000 and nearly 550,000 clonotypes were identified per individual, and roughly 2.2 to 3.6 million CDR3-containing reads were obtained per library. Reads with improper barcode index combinations were discarded, after which clonesets were built for each library with the MiTCR software. While assembling CDR3 clonotypes, MiTCR corrected PCR and sequencing errors and either filtered or rescued low-quality reads. Artificial out-of-frame clonotypes were mapped to in-frame sequences, with one indel allowed in the CDR3, and then removed. Similarity in V and J gene usage between donors was calculated as the Jensen-Shannon divergence divided by the mean entropy. In TCRdb, the public reads were trimmed at Q25 with fastp and aligned with MiXCR, with productive beta chains retained. CDR3 protein sequences are deduplicated, and each keeps its most common genes and DNA. The V and J calls were determined by TCRdb, not by the authors. The sample table holds roughly 340,000 distinct CDR3 sequences, of which 25% to 35% were seen once. The ten largest clones add up to about 6.1% of the sample.

According to the germline V gene, CDR1 reads SQVTM and CDR2 reads ANQGSEA. Reading from cysteine to phenylalanine, the CDR3 counts 13 amino acids. Of all the DNA, just the CDR3 is kept, 39 bases in frame from base 1. Comment on this clonotype: Its cognate antigen has yet to be identified. Mismatch with germline at one junction end may stem from a read error.

The chain was built from TRBV29-1 and TRBJ1-2; TRBD1 fits 7 bases in the junction. The sample consisted of PBMCs. This clonotype was sampled from a woman between 18 and 50 years old in good health. The DNA sequence is given as TGCAGCGTTGGAGGGGGCTTTGGCTATGGCCACACCTTC. It is translated as CSVGGGFGYGHTF.